This TCR beta chain emerged from a study of T-cell memory formation after mild COVID-19. Each CDR3 protein gets one entry after TCRdb re-called the 5' RACE reads with MiXCR. The repertoire holds 350,000 or so distinct CDR3 sequences, with 10% to 15% as singletons. The CDR3 has 15 amino acids. The V and J ends lost 7 bases and 5 bases respectively, with 18 bases between them. Germline-derived CDR1 and CDR2 are ENHRY and SYGVKD. In its sample, this clonotype was seen a few times. Source material: PBMCs or a T cell subset sorted from them (not recorded which). The genes are TRBV10-3 and TRBJ2-1; D perhaps matches TRBD1 (6 bases). The sequence came from a man younger than 30 who had mild COVID-19 (a few samples of this study predate the infection). Cell type and time point are not known. The CDR3 coding sequence is TGTGCCATCACCCCCGCGAAGGGGGATCACAATGAGCAGTTCTTC. The encoded protein is CAITPAKGDHNEQFF.